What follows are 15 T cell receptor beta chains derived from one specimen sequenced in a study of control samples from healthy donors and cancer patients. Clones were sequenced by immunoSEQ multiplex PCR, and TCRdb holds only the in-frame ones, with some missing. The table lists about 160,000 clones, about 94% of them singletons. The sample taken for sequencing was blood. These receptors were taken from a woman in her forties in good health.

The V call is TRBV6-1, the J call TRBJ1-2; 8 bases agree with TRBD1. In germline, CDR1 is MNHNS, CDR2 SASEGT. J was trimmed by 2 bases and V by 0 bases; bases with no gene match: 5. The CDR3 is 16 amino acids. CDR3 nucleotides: TGTGCCAGCAGTGAAGCGCTCAGGGACAGGAACTATGGCTACACCTTC. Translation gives CASSEALRDRNYGYTF.

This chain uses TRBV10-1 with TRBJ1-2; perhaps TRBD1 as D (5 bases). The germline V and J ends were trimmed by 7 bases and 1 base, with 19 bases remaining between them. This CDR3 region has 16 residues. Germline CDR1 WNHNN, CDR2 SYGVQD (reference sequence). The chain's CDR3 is CASNQGLCTVNYGYTF. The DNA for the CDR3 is TGCGCCAGCAACCAGGGCCTATGTACAGTTAACTATGGCTACACCTTC.

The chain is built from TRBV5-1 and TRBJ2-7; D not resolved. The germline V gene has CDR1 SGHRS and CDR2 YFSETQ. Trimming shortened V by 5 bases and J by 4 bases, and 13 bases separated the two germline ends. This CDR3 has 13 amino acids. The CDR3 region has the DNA TGCGCCAGCAGGAAGGGTTCTCGATACGAGCAGTACTTC. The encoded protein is CASRKGSRYEQYF.

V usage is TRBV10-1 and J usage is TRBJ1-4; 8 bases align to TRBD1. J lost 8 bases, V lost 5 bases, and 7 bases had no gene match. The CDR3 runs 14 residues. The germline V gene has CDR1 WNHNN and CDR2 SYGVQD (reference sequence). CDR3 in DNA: TGCGCCAGCAGTTCGACAGGGGACCCCGAAAAACTGTTTTTT. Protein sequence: CASSSTGDPEKLFF.

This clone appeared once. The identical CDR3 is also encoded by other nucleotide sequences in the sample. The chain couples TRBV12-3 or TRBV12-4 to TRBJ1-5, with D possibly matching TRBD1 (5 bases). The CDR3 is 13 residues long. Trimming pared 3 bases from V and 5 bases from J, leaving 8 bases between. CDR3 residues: CASSFGGDQPQHF. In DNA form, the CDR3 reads TGTGCCAGCAGTTTCGGGGGGGATCAGCCCCAGCATTTT.

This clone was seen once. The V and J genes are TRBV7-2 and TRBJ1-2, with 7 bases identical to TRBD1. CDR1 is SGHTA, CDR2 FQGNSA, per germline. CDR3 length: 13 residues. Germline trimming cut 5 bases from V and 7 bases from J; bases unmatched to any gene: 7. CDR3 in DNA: TGTGCCAGCAGCCTGACAGGGTTGGGTGGCTACACCTTC. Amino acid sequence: CASSLTGLGGYTF.

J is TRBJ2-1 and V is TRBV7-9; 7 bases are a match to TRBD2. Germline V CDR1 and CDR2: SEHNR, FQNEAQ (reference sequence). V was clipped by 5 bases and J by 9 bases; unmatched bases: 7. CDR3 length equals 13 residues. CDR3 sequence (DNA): TGTGCCAGCAGCCTGGGACTATCTCCTGAGCAGTTCTTC. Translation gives CASSLGLSPEQFF.

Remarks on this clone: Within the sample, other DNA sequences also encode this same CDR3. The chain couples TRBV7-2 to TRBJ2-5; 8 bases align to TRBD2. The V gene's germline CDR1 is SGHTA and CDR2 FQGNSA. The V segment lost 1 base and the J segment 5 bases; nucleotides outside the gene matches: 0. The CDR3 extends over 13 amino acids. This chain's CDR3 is CASSLGGGETQYF. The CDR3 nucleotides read TGTGCCAGCAGCTTAGGCGGGGGGGAGACCCAGTACTTC.

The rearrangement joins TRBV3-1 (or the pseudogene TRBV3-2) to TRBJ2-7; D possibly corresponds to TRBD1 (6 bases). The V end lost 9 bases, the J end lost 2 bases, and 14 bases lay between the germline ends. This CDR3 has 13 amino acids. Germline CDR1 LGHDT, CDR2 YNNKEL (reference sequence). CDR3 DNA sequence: TGTGCCAGTACAGGGATGGACCCCTACGAGCAGTACTTC. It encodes CASTGMDPYEQYF.

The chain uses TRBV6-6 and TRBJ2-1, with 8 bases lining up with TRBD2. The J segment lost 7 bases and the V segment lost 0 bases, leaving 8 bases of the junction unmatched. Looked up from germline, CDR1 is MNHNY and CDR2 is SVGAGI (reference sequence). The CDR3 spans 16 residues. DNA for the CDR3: TGTGCCAGCAGTTACTCTTCGGGAGGGCTCGGGAATGAGCAGTTCTTC. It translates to CASSYSSGGLGNEQFF.

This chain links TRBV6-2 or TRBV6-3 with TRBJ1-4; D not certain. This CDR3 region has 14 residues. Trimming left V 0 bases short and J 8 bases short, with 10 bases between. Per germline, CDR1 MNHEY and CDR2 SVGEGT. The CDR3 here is CASSYSHRPEKLFF. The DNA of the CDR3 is TGTGCCAGCAGTTACTCCCACCGACCCGAAAAACTGTTTTTT.

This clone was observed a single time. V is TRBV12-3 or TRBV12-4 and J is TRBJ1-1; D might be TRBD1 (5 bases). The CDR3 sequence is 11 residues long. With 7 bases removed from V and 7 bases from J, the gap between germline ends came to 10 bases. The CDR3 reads CASTAGLEAFF. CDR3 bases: TGTGCCAGCACGGCAGGGCTTGAAGCTTTCTTT.

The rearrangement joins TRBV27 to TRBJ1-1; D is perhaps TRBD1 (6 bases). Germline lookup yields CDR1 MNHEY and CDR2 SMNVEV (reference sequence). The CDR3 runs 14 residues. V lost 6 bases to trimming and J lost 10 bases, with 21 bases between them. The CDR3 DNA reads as TGTGCCAGCAGCGAACTTCAGGGGTTTTATGCAGCTTTCTTT. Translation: CASSELQGFYAAFF.

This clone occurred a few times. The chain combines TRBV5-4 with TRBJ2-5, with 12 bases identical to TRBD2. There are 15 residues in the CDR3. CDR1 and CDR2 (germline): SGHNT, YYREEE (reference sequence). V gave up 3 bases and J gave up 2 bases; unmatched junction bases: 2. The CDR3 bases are TGTGCCAGCAGCTCCGGACTAGCGGGACAAGAGACCCAGTACTTC. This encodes CASSSGLAGQETQYF.

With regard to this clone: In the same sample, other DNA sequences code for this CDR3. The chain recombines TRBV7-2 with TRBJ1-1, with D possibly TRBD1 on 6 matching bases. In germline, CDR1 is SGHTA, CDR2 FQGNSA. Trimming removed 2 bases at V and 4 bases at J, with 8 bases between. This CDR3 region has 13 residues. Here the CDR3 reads CASSLKGGTEAFF. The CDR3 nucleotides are TGTGCCAGCAGCTTAAAGGGGGGCACTGAAGCTTTCTTT.